This note documents a single TCR beta chain sequence. This clonotype was counted at least ten times. Its antigen remains undetermined. Per-base quality was not reported, and no clone a single base away is much larger than it. These data come from a study of T cell repertoires in cytomegalovirus infection (dated by TCRdb to 2018 to 2020). Regarding the study in general: Donor HLA type was relevant to the analysis, as public TCR beta signatures indicated carriage of CMV infection together with the matching HLA type.

Study-wide conclusions, independent of this receptor: Carriers of CMV infection plus the relevant HLA type were discriminated by the cumulative frequency of public TCR beta family members in the study cohort and in an independent 352-donor cohort. The ex vivo response was dominated by HLA-C-restricted CMV-specific TCR beta clonotypes, which also provided the single most frequent clonotype in two of eight donors.

The instrument was an Illumina HiSeq 1500. The raw public reads went through TCRdb reprocessing: fastp at Q25, MiXCR clone calling, in-frame beta chains kept. Under each unique CDR3 protein, matching rows form one entry showing the most common genes and DNA. A total of 250,000 to 300,000 distinct CDR3 sequences appear in this sample, around 9% of them only once. Over 12% of the sample is in the top ten clones. The V and J ends are trimmed by 0 bases and 7 bases, leaving 9 bases between them. The CDR3 holds 13 amino acids from the cysteine to the phenylalanine. The CDR3 DNA has 39 bases and is translated from base 1. Sequences ENHRY (CDR1) and SYGVKD (CDR2) are obtained from the germline V gene.

The rearranged chain carries TRBV10-3 and TRBJ1-1; 5 matching bases give a weak D call of TRBD1. This TCR came from a human donor in good health (CMV status not recorded). Some clones in this sample may be carry-over from other donors' samples. Sample: PBMCs. The CDR3 amino acid sequence is: CAISESRRGEAFF. The base sequence is TGTGCCATCAGTGAGTCGAGGAGGGGTGAAGCTTTCTTT.